Each of the 10 T cell receptor beta chains below was sequenced from the same sample in a study of blood T cells in healthy people across ages. Combining a sample-barcoded 5' primer with a J-beta primer mix, a second PCR ran for 7 to 11 cycles. TCRdb independently ran MiXCR on the 5' RACE reads; one entry per CDR3 protein. Of approximately 700,000 distinct CDR3 sequences listed, roughly 30% are singletons. The sample taken for sequencing was blood. These receptor sequences come from a woman older than 75 in good health.

The J gene is TRBJ2-5, the V gene TRBV20-1; D unclear. Trimming left V 4 bases short and J 4 bases short, with 7 bases between. CDR3 length: 11 residues. The germline V gene encodes CDR1 DFQATT and CDR2 SNEGSKA (reference sequence). DNA of the CDR3: TGCAGTGCTACGAGGAGAGAGACCCAGTACTTC. Translation: CSATRRETQYF.

On this clonotype itself: A much larger clone differs from this one at a single base, so this may be a read error. Here the CDR3 reads CASTWSRQEAQYF. CDR3 DNA sequence: TGTGCTAGCACCTGGAGTCGGCAAGAGGCCCAGTACTTC. This chain joins TRBV7-7 and TRBJ2-5; the D is unclear. Per the germline V gene, CDR1 is SSHAT and CDR2 is FNYEAQ (reference sequence). The CDR3 runs to 13 residues.

This clonotype was seen a handful of times. The gene calls are TRBV30 and TRBJ1-3; D gene unclear. CDR1 and CDR2 from the germline V gene are GTSNPN and SVGIG (reference sequence). Trimming stripped 0 bases from V and 3 bases from J, with 12 bases between. The CDR3 is made up of 15 amino acids. CDR3 residues: CAWSVDAGVGNTIYF. CDR3 in DNA: TGTGCCTGGAGTGTAGATGCCGGGGTTGGAAACACCATATATTTT.

Of note for this clonotype: A much larger clone differs by one base, so this may be a read error. The chain employs TRBV18 and TRBJ2-5, with 10 nucleotides matching TRBD2. Germline V gene lookup returns CDR1 KGHSH and CDR2 LQKENI. The CDR3 is made up of 17 amino acids. CDR3 in DNA: TGTGCCGGCTCACCGAACGTGACTAGCGGGCACAAAGAGACCCAGTACTTC. This encodes CAGSPNVTSGHKETQYF.

This clonotype showed up many times. The chain recombines TRBV13 with TRBJ1-2; TRBD1 agrees at 7 bases. CDR3 length: 14 residues. Germline CDR1 and CDR2: PRHDT and FYEKMQ (reference sequence). With V trimmed by 4 bases and J by 4 bases, 6 bases remained unmatched. The CDR3 DNA follows: TGTGCCAGCAGCTCCCGGGACAGTCGCTATGGCTACACCTTC. Translating it yields CASSSRDSRYGYTF.

This clonotype was observed at least ten times. V is TRBV4-3 and J is TRBJ1-2; no clear D. This CDR3 has 15 amino acids. Trimming took 0 bases from V and 2 from J, leaving 10 bases between them. Per the germline V gene, CDR1 is LGHNA and CDR2 is YSLEER. In DNA, the CDR3 is TGCGCCAGCAGCCAAGACGGGCAGCACAACTATGGCTACACCTTC. Its protein product is CASSQDGQHNYGYTF.

This clonotype occurred a few times. A much larger clone differs by one base, so this may be a read error. The chain joins TRBV12-3 or TRBV12-4 to TRBJ1-2; 7 bases are a match to TRBD1. This CDR3 region has 12 residues. V was pared by 6 bases and J by 4 bases, with 2 bases of the junction left unmatched. CDR3 in DNA: TGTGCCAGCAGGGGGGACAGCTATGGCTACACCTTC. This codes for CASRGDSYGYTF.

This rearrangement joins TRBV6-5 to TRBJ2-1; 10 bases line up with TRBD2. After removal of 4 bases from V and 8 bases from J, the junction contained 8 bases not matched to a gene. CDR1 and CDR2 (germline): MNHEY, SVGAGI. The CDR3 spans 15 residues. CDR3 in amino acids: CASSLLAGSTDEQFF. CDR3 nucleotide sequence: TGTGCCAGCAGTTTACTAGCGGGGTCCACCGATGAGCAGTTCTTC.

The chain joins TRBV20-1 to TRBJ2-7; possibly TRBD1 for D (6 bases). The CDR3 is 12 amino acids. Trimming cost V 7 bases and J 4 bases, with 14 bases left between them. Germline V gene data show CDR1 as DFQATT and CDR2 as SNEGSKA (reference sequence). This CDR3 is CSVRQDTYEQYF. The CDR3 DNA reads as TGCAGTGTCAGACAGGACACGTACGAGCAGTACTTC.

The chain joins TRBV20-1 to TRBJ2-3; 14 nucleotides match TRBD2. Germline V lookup: CDR1 DFQATT, CDR2 SNEGSKA (reference sequence). The V segment lost 3 bases and the J segment 4 bases; nucleotides outside the gene matches: 9. CDR3 size: 17 residues. CDR3 bases: TGCAGTGCTAGTGGGACTAGCGGGAGCCCGAGTTCAGATACGCAGTATTTT. Translation gives CSASGTSGSPSSDTQYF.